This T cell receptor beta chain was retrieved from a study of cytomegalovirus exposure and HLA in healthy donors. Regarding this clone: What it binds is not known.

It was with 60 Vbeta and 13 Jbeta primers that the PCR ran. Clones were sequenced by immunoSEQ multiplex PCR, and TCRdb holds only the in-frame ones, with some missing. Of approximately 99,000 clones in the sample, 70% to 75% were seen once. Trimming removed 6 bases from V and 5 bases from J; junction bases left unmatched: 3. CDR3 length: 12 residues. Germline V gene sequence: CDR1 MDHEN, CDR2 SYDVKM. Notes on the study in general: It was in a later analysis that TCR association rates were seen to vary by HLA locus, highest for DRB1 and lowest for HLA-C.

The TCR comes from a man between 40 and 49 years old in good health and CMV-seronegative. Sequenced material: PBMCs. The chain employs TRBV28 and TRBJ1-1; 7 bases are a match to TRBD1. The CDR3, as DNA: TGTGCCAGCAGGGGGACAGTTACTGAAGCTTTCTTT. Encoded protein: CASRGTVTEAFF.